This TCR beta chain was documented in a study of T cell changes during pregnancy in multiple sclerosis. Method: immunoSEQ multiplex PCR; TCRdb's copy keeps in-frame clones and lacks some. This table holds tens of thousands of clones, around 93% found once. V lost 7 bases and J 3 bases, leaving 16 bases between the germline ends. Germline values: CDR1 LNHDA, CDR2 SQIVND (reference sequence). The CDR3 has 15 residues. The chain uses TRBV19 and TRBJ2-1, with a weak D call TRBD2 (6 bases). The source material was CD4+ T cells from peripheral blood mononuclear cells, sampled in the third trimester of pregnancy. The sequence was obtained from a female donor with multiple sclerosis, enrolled in a pregnancy study. The chain's CDR3 is CASTPSSGGYNEQFF. DNA of the CDR3: TGTGCCAGTACCCCAAGTTCCGGGGGCTACAATGAGCAGTTCTTC. Full variable domain (missing parts from reference TRBV19 and TRBJ2-1): DGGITQSPKYLFRKEGQNVTLSCEQNLNHDAMYWYRQDPGQGLRLIYYSQIVNDFQKGDIAEGYSVSREKKESFPLTVTSAQKNPTAFYLCASTPSSGGYNEQFFGPGTRLTVL.